A single T cell receptor (beta chain) is shown here with its context. By share, this clonotype ranks as hyperexpanded (1% or more). What this receptor recognizes is not known. Base qualities are not recorded, but no much larger clone differs from it by a single base. The data derive from a study of somatic reversion in DOCK8 deficiency (dated by TCRdb to the early 2020s). Context from the whole study: The study compared the T cell receptor beta repertoires of three groups: DOCK8-deficient patients, DOCK8-revertant patients and healthy volunteers. The DOCK8-deficient patients included in the study had been described in earlier reports. The study investigated how somatic reversion of pathogenic DOCK8 variants alters lymphocyte differentiation and function in DOCK8 deficiency.

Broad study findings and their caveats: The methods did not state, for each individual sample, whether the source material was whole blood or PBMCs.

From its cysteine to its phenylalanine, the CDR3 spans 13 amino acids. Only the CDR3 part of the read is kept: 39 bases, read in frame from the first base. V lost 0 bases and J lost 2 bases; the stretch between them is 5 bases long. Preparation of the library involved multiplex PCR. TRB libraries were made by one-step amplicon PCR using EuroClonality-NGS primers on 100 ng genomic DNA. Sequencing of the TRB amplicons was done on Illumina MiSeq instruments using 2 x 250 bp version 2 chemistry. Under the source paper's analysis protocol: Primary TRB sequence analysis and V(D)J annotation were performed with IMGT/HighV-QUEST. Once nonfunctional clones had been removed and the data downsampled for comparisons between samples, VDJtools was used to evaluate repertoire diversity and composition. TCRdb passed the public sequencing reads through fastp at Q25 and MiXCR, retaining productive beta sequences. Under each unique CDR3 protein, matching rows form one entry showing the most common genes and DNA. These V and J calls are TCRdb output, not the study's own analysis. The sample profile shows some 4,100 distinct CDR3 sequences; roughly a quarter of them were found once. Roughly a tenth of the sample is held by the ten biggest clonotypes.

Healthy control blood was obtained from volunteer donors provided by blood services in Australia and France. For the TCR repertoire analysis, genomic DNA was extracted either from whole blood samples or from PBMCs. The receptor was isolated from a human donor in good health. The chain is encoded by TRBV12-3 or TRBV12-4 joined to TRBJ2-7; no D gene is confidently identified. Sequences were obtained from peripheral blood. The CDR3 region has the sequence CASSLAHPYEQYF. The DNA sequence is TGTGCCAGCAGTTTAGCGCACCCCTACGAGCAGTACTTC.